These 23 T cell receptor beta chains originate from one sample sequenced in a study of blood T cell repertoires in COVID-19. The protocol was immunoSEQ multiplex PCR, while the TCRdb copy is restricted to in-frame clones and leaves out a portion. This sample has roughly 120,000 clones, with around 80% found just once. Input material: peripheral blood. These receptors were obtained from a man in his 70s with acute or convalescent COVID-19.

The chain carries TRBV15 and TRBJ2-2; TRBD2 agrees at 9 bases. This CDR3 region has 16 residues. V gave up 5 bases and J gave up 1 base; unmatched junction bases: 5. Germline-derived CDR1 and CDR2 are LNHNV and YYDKDF (reference sequence). CDR3 residues: CATSPGLAQNTGELFF. The CDR3 DNA sequence: TGTGCCACCAGCCCCGGACTAGCGCAGAACACCGGGGAGCTGTTTTTT.

The DNA for the CDR3 is TGTGCCATCAGTGAGTCGAACAGACCGAACACTGAAGCTTTCTTT. Protein: CAISESNRPNTEAFF. The chain has TRBV10-3 and TRBJ1-1; D ambiguous. The germline gives CDR1 ENHRY, CDR2 SYGVKD. The CDR3 consists of 15 residues. The V end lost 0 bases, the J end lost 1 base, and 9 bases lay between the germline ends.

The rearrangement joins TRBV10-3 to TRBJ2-2; TRBD2 matches 11 bases. CDR3 length equals 16 residues. V gave up 3 bases and J gave up 4 bases; unmatched junction bases: 4. In germline, CDR1 is ENHRY, CDR2 SYGVKD. CDR3 DNA: TGTGCCATCAGTGAAACTAGCGGGGGAGCCACCGGGGAGCTGTTTTTT. The encoded protein is CAISETSGGATGELFF.

The V call is TRBV7-9, the J call TRBJ1-1; perhaps TRBD1 as D (6 bases). V was cut by 2 bases and J by 5 bases, with 15 bases left in between. Germline-derived CDR1 and CDR2 are SEHNR and FQNEAQ (reference sequence). CDR3 length: 15 amino acids. The CDR3 protein is CASSLPGGAQTEAFF. The CDR3 DNA reads as TGTGCCAGCAGCTTACCCGGGGGGGCGCAGACTGAAGCTTTCTTT.

The rearrangement joins TRBV3-1 (or the pseudogene TRBV3-2) to TRBJ2-3, with D perhaps matching TRBD1 (6 bases). Germline-derived CDR1 and CDR2 are LGHDT and YNNKEL (reference sequence). V gave up 5 bases and J gave up 5 bases, with 17 bases separating them. The CDR3 covers 15 residues. DNA for the CDR3: TGTGCCAGCAGCGAACTGGGACACGTGCGAGATACGCAGTATTTT. Translation: CASSELGHVRDTQYF.

V is TRBV29-1 and J is TRBJ2-1; a possible D gene is TRBD2 (6 bases). The CDR3 sequence is 15 residues long. CDR1 is SQVTM, CDR2 ANQGSEA, per germline. Deletions cut 6 bases from V and 0 bases from J, with 15 bases between. The CDR3 here is CSVDTDGSSYNEQFF. Written as DNA, the CDR3 is TGCAGCGTGGACACCGACGGGAGCTCCTACAATGAGCAGTTCTTC.

V is TRBV19 and J is TRBJ1-1; D might be TRBD1 (5 bases). The germline V and J ends were trimmed by 6 bases and 7 bases, with 9 bases remaining between them. Germline V gives CDR1 LNHDA, CDR2 SQIVND (reference sequence). This CDR3 region has 11 residues. CDR3 sequence: CASRTAYEAFF. DNA for the CDR3: TGTGCCAGTAGGACAGCTTATGAAGCTTTCTTT. The whole variable domain, remainder taken from reference TRBV19 and TRBJ1-1, is DGGITQSPKYLFRKEGQNVTLSCEQNLNHDAMYWYRQDPGQGLRLIYYSQIVNDFQKGDIAEGYSVSREKKESFPLTVTSAQKNPTAFYLCASRTAYEAFFGQGTRLTVV.

This clone occurred a few times. The chain uses TRBV25-1 and TRBJ2-5; possible D gene TRBD2, 6 bases. Trimming removed 5 bases at V and 1 base at J, with 11 bases between. Germline V gene sequence: CDR1 MGHDK, CDR2 SYGVNS. This CDR3 region has 14 residues. In DNA form, the CDR3 reads TGTGCCAGCAGTCAACGGAGGGCCCAAGAGACCCAGTACTTC. Protein sequence: CASSQRRAQETQYF.

This chain connects TRBV27 to TRBJ2-7; 9 positions match TRBD1. With 6 bases clipped from V and 3 bases from J, the junction kept 9 bases outside the gene matches. Germline V gene sequence: CDR1 MNHEY, CDR2 SMNVEV (reference sequence). The length of the CDR3 is 15 residues. The CDR3 DNA reads as TGTGCCAGCAGATTCCAACCGGGACAGGGCTACGAGCAGTACTTC. Its protein is CASRFQPGQGYEQYF.

The chain has TRBV6-2 or TRBV6-3 and TRBJ1-5; a possible D gene is TRBD1 (5 bases). The CDR3 has 16 residues. The germline gives CDR1 MNHEY, CDR2 SVGEGT. Trimming removed 5 bases from V and 0 bases from J, with 14 bases in between. The CDR3 bases are TGTGCCAGCAGTCTGGACACCTATTATAGCAATCAGCCCCAGCATTTT. Translating it yields CASSLDTYYSNQPQHF.

This clone has only a few counts. The rearrangement links TRBV6-1 to TRBJ2-2; tentative D call: TRBD2 (6 bases). The germline CDR1 and CDR2 sequences are MNHNS and SASEGT. This CDR3 is built from 16 residues. Deletions cut 2 bases from V and 1 base from J, with 11 bases between. The CDR3 DNA follows: TGTGCCAGCAGTGAAAGACTAGTGGGGAACACCGGGGAGCTGTTTTTT. It translates to CASSERLVGNTGELFF.

J is TRBJ2-3 and V is TRBV28; 7 nucleotides match TRBD2. The CDR3 is 13 amino acids. Looked up from germline, CDR1 is MDHEN and CDR2 is SYDVKM. V gave up 5 bases and J gave up 2 bases; unmatched junction bases: 1. The CDR3 loop reads CASSRGDTDTQYF. CDR3 bases: TGTGCCAGCAGTCGGGGGGACACAGATACGCAGTATTTT.

This chain links TRBV9 with TRBJ1-1; 9 bases map to TRBD1. V dropped 2 bases and J dropped 0; count of bases not matched to a gene: 8. In germline, CDR1 is SGDLS, CDR2 YYNGEE. The CDR3 is 17 residues long. The CDR3 here is CASSVSKTGGLNTEAFF. CDR3 sequence (DNA): TGTGCCAGCAGCGTCTCCAAGACAGGGGGACTGAACACTGAAGCTTTCTTT.

This chain connects TRBV19 to TRBJ2-6; unclear D gene. This CDR3 has 14 amino acids. Germline CDR1 LNHDA, CDR2 SQIVND (reference sequence). V was pared by 2 bases and J by 4 bases, with 6 bases between. CDR3: CASSIRSGANVLTF. Written as DNA, the CDR3 is TGTGCCAGTAGTATACGGTCAGGGGCCAACGTCCTGACTTTC.

The chain recombines TRBV6-5 with TRBJ2-3, with 12 nucleotides matching TRBD2. The CDR3 contains 15 residues. Germline V gene data show CDR1 as MNHEY and CDR2 as SVGAGI. V gave up 6 bases and J gave up 6 bases; unmatched junction bases: 7. The CDR3 here is CASSPTSGGSDTQYF. In DNA, the CDR3 is TGTGCCAGCAGCCCGACTAGCGGGGGCTCCGATACGCAGTATTTT.

This clone has just one count. The rearrangement links TRBV6-1 to TRBJ1-1; D unclear. This CDR3 is 13 amino acids long. The V end lost 1 base, the J end lost 3 bases, and 6 bases lay between the germline ends. Germline V gene lookup returns CDR1 MNHNS and CDR2 SASEGT. The CDR3 is CASSEVQDTEAFF. CDR3 DNA sequence: TGTGCCAGCAGTGAAGTTCAGGACACTGAAGCTTTCTTT.

The chain joins TRBV11-2 to TRBJ1-1; D might be TRBD1 (5 bases). Trimming shortened V by 5 bases and J by 2 bases, and 15 bases separated the two germline ends. The CDR3 spans 15 residues. Germline-derived CDR1 and CDR2 are SGHAT and FQNNGV. CDR3 protein: CASSLEAGPNTEAFF. CDR3 DNA sequence: TGTGCCAGCAGCCTTGAGGCAGGGCCCAACACTGAAGCTTTCTTT.

V is TRBV6-5 and J is TRBJ1-2; TRBD1 matches at 10 bases. V shed 8 bases and J 4 bases; nucleotides not matched to a gene: 7. This CDR3 region has 14 residues. CDR1 and CDR2 from the germline V gene are MNHEY and SVGAGI. CDR3 protein: CASHKRQGAYGYTF. CDR3 nucleotides: TGTGCCAGCCATAAGAGACAGGGGGCCTATGGCTACACCTTC.

The chain employs TRBV18 and TRBJ1-1, with 7 nucleotides matching TRBD1. The germline gives CDR1 KGHSH, CDR2 LQKENI. Trimming took 3 bases from V and 4 from J; bases not matched to a gene: 11. The CDR3 loop spans 16 amino acids. The CDR3 sequence is CASSPLGVTGSTEAFF. CDR3 in DNA: TGTGCCAGCTCACCCTTAGGGGTGACAGGGAGCACTGAAGCTTTCTTT.

The chain uses TRBV5-1 and TRBJ1-1, with 11 bases fitting TRBD1. V shed 5 bases and J 3 bases; nucleotides not matched to a gene: 6. CDR1 is SGHRS and CDR2 is YFSETQ in the germline V gene. This CDR3 comprises 15 residues. The CDR3 nucleotides are TGCGCCAGCAGTTCCGGACAGGGGGCGTACACTGAAGCTTTCTTT. Protein sequence: CASSSGQGAYTEAFF.

The genes are TRBV3-1 (or the pseudogene TRBV3-2) and TRBJ2-5; D not resolved. Germline V gene data show CDR1 as LGHDT and CDR2 as YNNKEL (reference sequence). V lost 4 bases to trimming and J lost 9 bases, with 15 bases between them. The CDR3 contains 13 residues. The CDR3 protein is CASSPKSLESQYF. Written as DNA, the CDR3 is TGTGCCAGCAGCCCCAAGAGCCTGGAGTCCCAGTACTTC.

The chain uses TRBV7-3 and TRBJ2-3, with TRBD2 matching 7 bases. CDR1 is SGHTA, CDR2 FQGTGA, per germline. V gave up 4 bases and J gave up 3 bases; unmatched junction bases: 4. This CDR3 is built from 14 residues. This chain's CDR3 is CASSSGRGTDTQYF. The CDR3 DNA reads TGTGCCAGCAGCTCGGGGAGGGGAACAGATACGCAGTATTTT.

CDR3 DNA sequence: TGTGCCAGCAGCTTGGGACAGGGGGGTATTGGCAATCAGCCCCAGCATTTT. Protein product: CASSLGQGGIGNQPQHF. The V and J genes are TRBV2 and TRBJ1-5, with 11 bases matching TRBD1. With V trimmed by 6 bases and J by 2 bases, 9 bases remained unmatched. This CDR3 spans 17 amino acids. Germline values: CDR1 SNHLY, CDR2 FYNNEI.